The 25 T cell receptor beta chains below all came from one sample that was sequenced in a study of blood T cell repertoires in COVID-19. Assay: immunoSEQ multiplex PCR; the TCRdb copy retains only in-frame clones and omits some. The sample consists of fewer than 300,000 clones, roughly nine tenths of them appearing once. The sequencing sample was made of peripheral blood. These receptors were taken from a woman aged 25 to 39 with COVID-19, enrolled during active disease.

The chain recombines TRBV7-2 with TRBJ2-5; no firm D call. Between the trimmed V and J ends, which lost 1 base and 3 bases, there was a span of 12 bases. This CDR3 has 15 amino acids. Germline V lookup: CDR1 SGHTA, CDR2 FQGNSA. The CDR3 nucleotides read TGTGCCAGCAGCTTAGGGTTACTCACCAAAGAGACCCAGTACTTC. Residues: CASSLGLLTKETQYF.

CDR3 nucleotide sequence: TGTGCCAGCAGTTACGACTGGGACAGGGGATACGAGCAGTACTTC. Encoded protein: CASSYDWDRGYEQYF. The chain joins TRBV6-5 to TRBJ2-7, with 10 bases that match TRBD1. The junction had 5 bases not matched to a gene; V was cut back by 2 bases and J by 4 bases. This CDR3 has 15 amino acids. Germline V lookup: CDR1 MNHEY, CDR2 SVGAGI.

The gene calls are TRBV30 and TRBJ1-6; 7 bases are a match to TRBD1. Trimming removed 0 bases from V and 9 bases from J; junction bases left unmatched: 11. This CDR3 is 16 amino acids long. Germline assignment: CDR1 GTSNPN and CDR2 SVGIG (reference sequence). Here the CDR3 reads CAWSVHLTGVLSPLHF. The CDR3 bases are TGTGCCTGGAGTGTCCATCTCACAGGGGTTCTTTCACCCCTCCACTTT.

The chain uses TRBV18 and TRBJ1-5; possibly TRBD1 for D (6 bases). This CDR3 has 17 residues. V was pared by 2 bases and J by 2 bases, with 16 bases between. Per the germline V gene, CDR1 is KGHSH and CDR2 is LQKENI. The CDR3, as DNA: TGTGCCAGCTCACCAGAACCCCCAGGGGAAGGCAATCAGCCCCAGCATTTT. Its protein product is CASSPEPPGEGNQPQHF.

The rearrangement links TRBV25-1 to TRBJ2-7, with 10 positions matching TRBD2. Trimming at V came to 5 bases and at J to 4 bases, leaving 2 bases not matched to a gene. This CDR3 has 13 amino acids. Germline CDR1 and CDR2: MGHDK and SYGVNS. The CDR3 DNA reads TGTGCCAGCAGTCCGGGACTAGCGTACGAGCAGTACTTC. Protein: CASSPGLAYEQYF.

CDR3 residues: CASSRLFGRERTDTQYF. The CDR3 nucleotides read TGCGCCAGCAGCCGCCTCTTTGGTAGGGAGCGAACGGATACGCAGTATTTT. The chain recombines TRBV4-1 with TRBJ2-3; tentative D call: TRBD2 (5 bases). The germline V and J ends were trimmed by 4 bases and 6 bases, with 23 bases remaining between them. Germline V gene data show CDR1 as MGHRA and CDR2 as YSYEKL. The CDR3 runs 17 residues.

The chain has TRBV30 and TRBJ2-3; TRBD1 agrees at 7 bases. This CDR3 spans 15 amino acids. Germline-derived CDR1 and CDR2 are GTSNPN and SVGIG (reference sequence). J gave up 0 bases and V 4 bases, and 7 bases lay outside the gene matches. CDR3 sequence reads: CAWTPGQTSTDTQYF. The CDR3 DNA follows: TGTGCCTGGACTCCGGGACAGACTAGCACAGATACGCAGTATTTT.

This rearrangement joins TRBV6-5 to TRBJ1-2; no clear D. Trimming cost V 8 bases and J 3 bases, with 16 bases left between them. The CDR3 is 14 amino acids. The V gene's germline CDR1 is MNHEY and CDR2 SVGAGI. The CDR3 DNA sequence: TGTGCCAGCGGTCGAGGGAACCAAGACTATGGCTACACCTTC. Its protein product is CASGRGNQDYGYTF.

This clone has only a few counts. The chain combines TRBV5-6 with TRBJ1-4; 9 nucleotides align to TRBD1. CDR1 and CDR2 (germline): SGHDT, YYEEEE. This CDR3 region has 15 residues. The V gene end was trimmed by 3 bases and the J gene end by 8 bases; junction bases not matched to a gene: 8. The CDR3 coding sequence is TGTGCCAGCAGCTCCTACAGGGGGCGGGAGGAAAAACTGTTTTTT. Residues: CASSSYRGREEKLFF.

The CDR3 sequence is CASSLEGRGLGEKLFF. The CDR3 DNA reads as TGCGCCAGCAGCTTGGAGGGTAGGGGGCTGGGAGAAAAACTGTTTTTT. The rearrangement uses TRBV5-1 and TRBJ1-4, with 7 positions matching TRBD1. This CDR3 contains 16 residues. Per the germline V gene, CDR1 is SGHRS and CDR2 is YFSETQ. The V and J ends lost 0 bases and 8 bases, in that order; junction bases with no gene match: 10.

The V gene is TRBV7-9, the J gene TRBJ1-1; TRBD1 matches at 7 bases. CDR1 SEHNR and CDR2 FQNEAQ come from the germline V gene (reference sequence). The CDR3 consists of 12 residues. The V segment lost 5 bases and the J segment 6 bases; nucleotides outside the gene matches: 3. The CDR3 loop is CASSTTGPEAFF. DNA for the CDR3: TGTGCCAGCAGCACGACAGGGCCTGAAGCTTTCTTT.

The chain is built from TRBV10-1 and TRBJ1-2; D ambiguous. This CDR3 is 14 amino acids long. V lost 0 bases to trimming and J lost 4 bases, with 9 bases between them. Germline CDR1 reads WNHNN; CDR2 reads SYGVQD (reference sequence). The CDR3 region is CASSESSSSYGYTF. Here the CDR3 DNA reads TGCGCCAGCAGTGAGTCGTCATCCAGCTATGGCTACACCTTC.

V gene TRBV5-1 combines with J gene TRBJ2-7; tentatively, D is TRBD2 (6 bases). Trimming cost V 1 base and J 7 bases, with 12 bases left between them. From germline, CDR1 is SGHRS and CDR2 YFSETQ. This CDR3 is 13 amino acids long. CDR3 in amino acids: CASSLYLGGEQYF. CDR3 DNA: TGCGCCAGCAGCTTGTACTTGGGAGGTGAGCAGTACTTC.

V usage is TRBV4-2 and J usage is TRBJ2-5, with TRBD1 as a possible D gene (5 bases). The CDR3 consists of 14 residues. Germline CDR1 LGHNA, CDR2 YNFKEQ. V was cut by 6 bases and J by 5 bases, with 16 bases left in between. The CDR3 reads CASRSAGRPETQYF. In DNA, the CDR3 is TGTGCCAGCAGGTCGGCAGGGCGTCCTGAGACCCAGTACTTC.

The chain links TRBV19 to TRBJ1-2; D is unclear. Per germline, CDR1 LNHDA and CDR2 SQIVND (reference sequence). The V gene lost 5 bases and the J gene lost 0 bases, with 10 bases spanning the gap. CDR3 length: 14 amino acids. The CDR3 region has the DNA TGTGCCAGTAGTGTAAGCTATTCTAACTATGGCTACACCTTC. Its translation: CASSVSYSNYGYTF.

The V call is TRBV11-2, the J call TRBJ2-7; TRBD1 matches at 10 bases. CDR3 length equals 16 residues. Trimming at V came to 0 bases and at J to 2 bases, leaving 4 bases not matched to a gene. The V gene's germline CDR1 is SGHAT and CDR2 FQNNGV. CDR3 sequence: CASSLEGGQGAYEQYF. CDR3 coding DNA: TGTGCCAGCAGCTTAGAAGGAGGACAGGGGGCCTACGAGCAGTACTTC.

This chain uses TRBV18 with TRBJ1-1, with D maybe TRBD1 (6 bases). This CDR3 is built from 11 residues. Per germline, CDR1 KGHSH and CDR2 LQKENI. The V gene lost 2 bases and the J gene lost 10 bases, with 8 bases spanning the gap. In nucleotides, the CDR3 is TGTGCCAGCTCACCAACAGGGTCAGCTTTCTTT. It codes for CASSPTGSAFF.

In nucleotides, the CDR3 is TGTGCCAGCAGCCCCAGCGGGGGCAGGGGCTACACCTTC. Translation gives CASSPSGGRGYTF. This chain connects TRBV7-9 to TRBJ1-2, with D possibly being TRBD1 (6 bases). Per germline, CDR1 SEHNR and CDR2 FQNEAQ (reference sequence). V was cut by 5 bases and J by 8 bases, with 15 bases left in between. This CDR3 has 13 amino acids.

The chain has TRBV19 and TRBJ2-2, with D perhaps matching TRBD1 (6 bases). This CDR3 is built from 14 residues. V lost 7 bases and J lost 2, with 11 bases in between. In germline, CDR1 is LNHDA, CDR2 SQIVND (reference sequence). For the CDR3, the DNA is TGTGCCAGTAACCGGGACACCAACACCGGGGAGCTGTTTTTT. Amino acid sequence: CASNRDTNTGELFF.

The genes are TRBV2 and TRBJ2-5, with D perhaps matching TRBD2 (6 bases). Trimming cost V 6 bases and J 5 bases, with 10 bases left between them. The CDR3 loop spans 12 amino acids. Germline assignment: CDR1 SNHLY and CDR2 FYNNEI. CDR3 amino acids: CASREGMETQYF. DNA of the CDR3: TGTGCCAGCAGGGAGGGGATGGAGACCCAGTACTTC.

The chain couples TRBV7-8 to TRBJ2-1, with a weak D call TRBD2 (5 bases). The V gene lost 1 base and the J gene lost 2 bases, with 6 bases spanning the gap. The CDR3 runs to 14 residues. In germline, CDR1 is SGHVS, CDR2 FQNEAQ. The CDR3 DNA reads TGTGCCAGCAGCTTAGGAGGGCCCTACAATGAGCAGTTCTTC. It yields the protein CASSLGGPYNEQFF.

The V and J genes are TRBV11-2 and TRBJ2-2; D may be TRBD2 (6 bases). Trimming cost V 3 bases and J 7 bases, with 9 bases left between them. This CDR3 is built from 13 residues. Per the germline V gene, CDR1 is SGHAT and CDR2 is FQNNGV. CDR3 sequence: CASSFQGGGELFF. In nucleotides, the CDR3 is TGTGCCAGCAGCTTCCAGGGAGGCGGGGAGCTGTTTTTT. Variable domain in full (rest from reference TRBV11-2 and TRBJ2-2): EAGVAQSPRYKIIEKRQSVAFWCNPISGHATLYWYQQILGQGPKLLIQFQNNGVVDDSQLPKDRFSAERLKGVDSTLKIQPAKLEDSAVYLCASSFQGGGELFFGEGSRLTVL.

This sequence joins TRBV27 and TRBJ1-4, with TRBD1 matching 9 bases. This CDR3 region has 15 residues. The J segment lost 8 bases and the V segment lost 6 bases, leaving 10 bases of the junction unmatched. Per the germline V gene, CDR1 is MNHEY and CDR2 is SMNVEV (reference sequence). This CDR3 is CASRLLGQGDEKLFF. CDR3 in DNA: TGTGCCAGCAGACTCCTGGGACAGGGTGACGAAAAACTGTTTTTT.

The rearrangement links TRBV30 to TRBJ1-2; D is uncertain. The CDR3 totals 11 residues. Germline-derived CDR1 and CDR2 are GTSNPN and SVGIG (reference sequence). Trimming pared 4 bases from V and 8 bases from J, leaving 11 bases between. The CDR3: CAWTAGGGYTF. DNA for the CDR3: TGTGCCTGGACAGCTGGAGGCGGCTACACCTTC. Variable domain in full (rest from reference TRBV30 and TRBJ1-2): SQTIHQWPATLVQPVGSPLSLECTVEGTSNPNLYWYRQAAGRGLQLLFYSVGIGQISSEVPQNLSASRPQDRQFILSSKKLLLSDSGFYLCAWTAGGGYTFGSGTRLTVV.

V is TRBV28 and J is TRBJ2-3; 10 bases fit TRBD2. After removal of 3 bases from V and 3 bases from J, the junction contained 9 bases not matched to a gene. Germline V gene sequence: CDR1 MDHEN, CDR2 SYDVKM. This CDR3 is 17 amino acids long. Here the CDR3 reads CASSFLASSGSTDTQYF. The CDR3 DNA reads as TGTGCCAGCAGTTTTCTGGCCTCTAGCGGGAGTACAGATACGCAGTATTTT. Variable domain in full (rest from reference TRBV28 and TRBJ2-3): DVKVTQSSRYLVKRTGEKVFLECVQDMDHENMFWYRQDPGLGLRLIYFSYDVKMKEKGDIPEGYSVSREKKERFSLILESASTNQTSMYLCASSFLASSGSTDTQYFGPGTRLTVL.